One sample yielded the 26 T cell receptor beta chains listed below, sequenced in a study of blood T cell repertoires in COVID-19. TCRdb keeps only in-frame clones here, not all; method: immunoSEQ multiplex PCR. The sample yields 110,000 to 150,000 clones, around 82% seen once. The specimen sequenced was peripheral blood. Receptors were obtained from a man aged 55 to 69 with acute or convalescent COVID-19.

The chain employs TRBV2 and TRBJ2-7; perhaps TRBD2 as D (6 bases). The CDR3 runs 15 residues. CDR1 SNHLY and CDR2 FYNNEI come from the germline V gene. Trimming shortened V by 1 base and J by 4 bases, and 14 bases separated the two germline ends. CDR3 nucleotides: TGTGCCAGCAGTGAAGGGCCCACCGGGGGATACGAGCAGTACTTC. Translated, it gives CASSEGPTGGYEQYF. Supplemented by reference TRBV2 and TRBJ2-7, the full variable domain reads EPEVTQTPSHQVTQMGQEVILRCVPISNHLYFYWYRQILGQKVEFLVSFYNNEISEKSEIFDDQFSVERPDGSNFTLKIRSTKLEDSAMYFCASSEGPTGGYEQYFGPGTRLTVT.

The CDR3 region is CASSPPGSNTGELFF. Here the CDR3 DNA reads TGTGCCAGCAGTCCTCCGGGGTCGAACACCGGGGAGCTGTTTTTT. The chain links TRBV28 to TRBJ2-2; a possible D gene is TRBD2 (5 bases). There are 15 residues in the CDR3. Per the germline V gene, CDR1 is MDHEN and CDR2 is SYDVKM. Trimming shortened V by 5 bases and J by 0 bases, and 10 bases separated the two germline ends.

The sample holds one count of this clone. This chain links TRBV3-1 (or the pseudogene TRBV3-2) with TRBJ1-2; 8 nucleotides align to TRBD1. CDR3 length: 12 amino acids. Germline V gene lookup returns CDR1 LGHDT and CDR2 YNNKEL (reference sequence). V dropped 3 bases and J dropped 8; count of bases not matched to a gene: 2. In nucleotides, the CDR3 is TGTGCCAGCAGCCACAGGGGGCGAGGCTACACCTTC. This encodes CASSHRGRGYTF.

The gene calls are TRBV28 and TRBJ2-7; D is possibly TRBD2 (6 bases). CDR1 is MDHEN, CDR2 SYDVKM, per germline. The V gene lost 2 bases and the J gene lost 4 bases, with 9 bases spanning the gap. This CDR3 comprises 13 residues. The CDR3 is CASSLPLAYEQYF. CDR3 bases: TGTGCCAGCAGTTTACCCCTAGCGTACGAGCAGTACTTC.

The CDR3 region has the DNA TGTGCCTGGAATAGAGACATGAACACTGAAGCTTTCTTT. This translates into CAWNRDMNTEAFF. The chain links TRBV30 to TRBJ1-1, with D unresolved. The CDR3 consists of 13 residues. Germline V lookup: CDR1 GTSNPN, CDR2 SVGIG (reference sequence). V was trimmed by 4 bases and J by 0 bases, leaving 9 bases between them.

The V gene is TRBV2, the J gene TRBJ2-7; 7 positions agree with TRBD2. V gave up 2 bases and J gave up 5 bases; unmatched junction bases: 6. The length of the CDR3 is 14 residues. Germline CDR1 SNHLY, CDR2 FYNNEI. In nucleotides, the CDR3 is TGTGCCAGCAGTGAAAACGCGGGAGTCCACGAGCAGTACTTC. Translating it yields CASSENAGVHEQYF.

The rearrangement links TRBV4-1 to TRBJ2-2, with TRBD1 identical over 7 bases. The germline V gene has CDR1 MGHRA and CDR2 YSYEKL. V trimming: 3 bases; J trimming: 0 bases; junction bases outside the gene matches: 4. This CDR3 has 16 residues. The CDR3 DNA sequence: TGCGCCAGCAGCCAGTCGGGACAGTCGAACACCGGGGAGCTGTTTTTT. Its translation is CASSQSGQSNTGELFF.

The chain joins TRBV7-8 to TRBJ2-5; TRBD1 aligns across 8 bases. The V and J ends lost 5 bases and 6 bases, in that order; junction bases with no gene match: 5. Germline CDR1 reads SGHVS; CDR2 reads FQNEAQ. CDR3 length equals 13 residues. The CDR3 DNA is TGTGCCAGCAGCGCCGGACAGGGAAAGACCCAGTACTTC. Amino acid sequence: CASSAGQGKTQYF.

The chain is built from TRBV3-1 (or the pseudogene TRBV3-2) and TRBJ2-3; possible D gene TRBD2, 6 bases. This CDR3 spans 16 amino acids. V gave up 1 base and J gave up 2 bases, with 13 bases separating them. Looked up from germline, CDR1 is LGHDT and CDR2 is YNNKEL (reference sequence). The CDR3 DNA reads TGTGCCAGCAGCCAAGGGGCGGGGTGGGCCACAGATACGCAGTATTTT. Amino acid sequence: CASSQGAGWATDTQYF.

The chain uses TRBV7-8 and TRBJ2-3; tentative D call: TRBD2 (6 bases). Germline CDR1 SGHVS, CDR2 FQNEAQ. V lost 0 bases and J lost 3, with 7 bases in between. The CDR3 loop spans 14 amino acids. The DNA for the CDR3 is TGTGCCAGCAGCTTAGCGGGACTGACAGATACGCAGTATTTT. Its translation: CASSLAGLTDTQYF.

The chain has TRBV24-1 and TRBJ2-7; D perhaps matches TRBD1 (6 bases). Germline V gene sequence: CDR1 KGHDR, CDR2 SFDVKD. The CDR3 runs to 15 residues. Trimming pared 7 bases from V and 2 bases from J, leaving 17 bases between. The DNA of the CDR3 is TGTGCCACCAGCTCAATACAGGGATCTGCCTACGAGCAGTACTTC. This translates into CATSSIQGSAYEQYF.

This chain connects TRBV7-3 to TRBJ2-1, with TRBD1 matching 7 bases. V was pared by 5 bases and J by 9 bases, with 7 bases of the junction left unmatched. Germline-derived CDR1 and CDR2 are SGHTA and FQGTGA. CDR3 length: 13 amino acids. DNA of the CDR3: TGTGCCAGCAGCCCCCGACAGGGCGGTGAGCAGTTCTTC. Translating it yields CASSPRQGGEQFF.

J is TRBJ1-6 and V is TRBV7-3, with 9 bases fitting TRBD1. From germline, CDR1 is SGHTA and CDR2 FQGTGA. There are 17 residues in the CDR3. The J segment lost 7 bases and the V segment lost 5 bases, leaving 12 bases of the junction unmatched. CDR3 DNA: TGTGCCAGCAGCCCTACCGGGACAGGGATCAGGAATTCACCCCTCCACTTT. This codes for CASSPTGTGIRNSPLHF.

The chain combines TRBV19 with TRBJ1-5, with a weak D call TRBD1 (5 bases). Per germline, CDR1 LNHDA and CDR2 SQIVND (reference sequence). The CDR3 runs to 13 residues. V was trimmed by 8 bases and J by 3 bases, leaving 11 bases between them. The CDR3 loop is CASRGQYNQPQHF. The CDR3 bases are TGTGCCAGTCGCGGACAATACAATCAGCCCCAGCATTTT.

The rearrangement joins TRBV3-1 (or the pseudogene TRBV3-2) to TRBJ1-2; maybe TRBD1 (6 bases). Germline loops: CDR1 LGHDT, CDR2 YNNKEL (reference sequence). CDR3 length: 17 amino acids. The V end was cut by 1 base, the J end by 0 bases, with 15 bases between. CDR3 in DNA: TGTGCCAGCAGCCAAGGGAGCTACAGGGATTCTAACTATGGCTACACCTTC. Translation: CASSQGSYRDSNYGYTF.

The chain couples TRBV24-1 to TRBJ2-1; TRBD2 matches at 7 bases. This CDR3 comprises 15 residues. The germline V gene encodes CDR1 KGHDR and CDR2 SFDVKD. The J segment lost 2 bases and the V segment lost 3 bases, leaving 3 bases of the junction unmatched. CDR3: CATSDSGKTYNEQFF. CDR3 in DNA: TGTGCCACCAGTGATAGCGGGAAGACCTACAATGAGCAGTTCTTC.

This clone was found a few times. The genes are TRBV6-1 and TRBJ1-6; D is unresolved. CDR1 is MNHNS, CDR2 SASEGT, per germline. This CDR3 is 15 amino acids long. The V end was cut by 2 bases, the J end by 9 bases, with 14 bases between. The CDR3 region has the DNA TGTGCCAGCAGTGAAATCGGCTTCTCAGGTTCACCCCTCCACTTT. Translated, it gives CASSEIGFSGSPLHF.

The V gene is TRBV10-3, the J gene TRBJ2-5; the D is unclear. Trimming pared 3 bases from V and 1 base from J, leaving 9 bases between. Germline CDR1 is ENHRY and CDR2 is SYGVKD. The CDR3 spans 14 residues. CDR3 sequence: CAISDPRAQETQYF. The CDR3, as DNA: TGTGCCATCAGTGATCCCCGAGCCCAAGAGACCCAGTACTTC.

This clone appeared many times. V is TRBV6-5 and J is TRBJ2-7; D gene ambiguous. Per germline, CDR1 MNHEY and CDR2 SVGAGI. The CDR3 spans 11 residues. The germline V and J ends were trimmed by 8 bases and 4 bases, with 9 bases remaining between them. The CDR3 spells CASELKYEQYF. Here the CDR3 DNA reads TGTGCCAGCGAGTTGAAGTACGAGCAGTACTTC.

This clone was seen a handful of times. J is TRBJ1-1 and V is TRBV11-3; 11 positions match TRBD1. J lost 4 bases, V lost 5 bases, and 6 bases had no gene match. Germline-derived CDR1 and CDR2 are SGHNT and YENEEA. The CDR3 loop spans 15 amino acids. CDR3 amino acids: CASSTGQGVGTEAFF. The CDR3 bases are TGTGCCAGCAGCACGGGACAGGGGGTAGGCACTGAAGCTTTCTTT.

The chain links TRBV7-9 to TRBJ2-3; TRBD1 is a possible D gene (5 bases). Per germline, CDR1 SEHNR and CDR2 FQNEAQ (reference sequence). V was shortened by 8 bases and J by 2 bases, with 14 bases between the two germline ends. The CDR3 spans 14 residues. The CDR3 nucleotides are TGTGCCAGCGCGTTCCAGGGCTTCACAGATACGCAGTATTTT. It encodes CASAFQGFTDTQYF. Supplemented by reference TRBV7-9 and TRBJ2-3, the full variable domain reads DTGVSQNPRHKITKRGQNVTFRCDPISEHNRLYWYRQTLGQGPEFLTYFQNEAQLEKSRLLSDRFSAERPKGSFSTLEIQRTEQGDSAMYLCASAFQGFTDTQYFGPGTRLTVL.

This clone showed up many times. This chain's CDR3 is CASSIGGAYNEQFF. The CDR3 nucleotides read TGTGCCAGTAGTATAGGGGGCGCCTACAATGAGCAGTTCTTC. The chain combines TRBV19 with TRBJ2-1, with D possibly TRBD1 on 5 matching bases. This CDR3 has 14 residues. CDR1 and CDR2 (germline): LNHDA, SQIVND (reference sequence). V was pared by 1 base and J by 2 bases, with 6 bases between.

V and J are TRBV19 and TRBJ2-7; D is uncertain. This CDR3 region has 14 residues. CDR1 is LNHDA, CDR2 SQIVND, per germline (reference sequence). Between the trimmed V and J ends, which lost 5 bases and 0 bases, there was a span of 11 bases. The chain's CDR3 is CASSPEVDSYEQYF. CDR3 bases: TGTGCCAGTAGTCCCGAAGTAGACTCCTACGAGCAGTACTTC. The variable domain in full, completed from reference TRBV19 and TRBJ2-7, reads DGGITQSPKYLFRKEGQNVTLSCEQNLNHDAMYWYRQDPGQGLRLIYYSQIVNDFQKGDIAEGYSVSREKKESFPLTVTSAQKNPTAFYLCASSPEVDSYEQYFGPGTRLTVT.

For the CDR3, the DNA is TGTGCCAGTAGCCGTGACAGGGGCAGCTCCTACGAGCAGTACTTC. Translation: CASSRDRGSSYEQYF. The rearrangement uses TRBV19 and TRBJ2-7; 8 positions agree with TRBD1. The CDR3 covers 15 residues. Germline trimming cut 6 bases from V and 0 bases from J; bases unmatched to any gene: 7. The germline V gene encodes CDR1 LNHDA and CDR2 SQIVND (reference sequence).

This clone was seen just once. The chain employs TRBV6-5 and TRBJ1-1; D gene ambiguous. This CDR3 comprises 14 residues. The germline CDR1 and CDR2 sequences are MNHEY and SVGAGI. V lost 8 bases to trimming and J lost 0 bases, with 13 bases between them. The CDR3 spells CASCLTDMNTEAFF. The CDR3 coding sequence is TGTGCCAGCTGCCTGACTGATATGAACACTGAAGCTTTCTTT.

This sequence joins TRBV10-1 and TRBJ2-7, with a tentative D call TRBD2 (5 bases). V lost 7 bases and J lost 6, with 16 bases in between. The germline CDR1 and CDR2 sequences are WNHNN and SYGVQD (reference sequence). The CDR3 length is 13 residues. CDR3 nucleotides: TGCGCCAGCAACAAGGTGGAGGTCTTCGAGCAGTACTTC. This sequence encodes CASNKVEVFEQYF.